Listed below are T cell receptor beta chains from one sample, sequenced in a study of tumor and adjacent non-tumor tissue in lung cancer. MiXCR was run by TCRdb on the multiplex PCR reads, yielding one entry per CDR3 protein. The sample holds 110,000 or so distinct CDR3 sequences, approximately 82% seen once. Sequenced: lung tumor tissue. The receptors stem from a woman between 55 and 75 years old with non-small cell lung cancer. Each CDR3 is given with its conserved first and last residue. A D gene is named only where the DNA matches it firmly. The size entry is marked missing in some rows and otherwise reads once, few, many or a size class.

clone_size,d_call,j_call,v_call,cdr3_nt,cdr3_aa
.,.,TRBJ2-1,TRBV20-1,TGCAGTGTTAGGCTCCATGGGGGATCATCCTACAATGAGCAGTTCTTC,CSVRLHGGSSYNEQFF
few,.,TRBJ2-2,TRBV29-1,TGCAGCGTGGTCGGGACCGTAGGTACCGGGGAGCTGTTTTTT,CSVVGTVGTGELFF
.,TRBD1,TRBJ1-1,TRBV4-3,TGCGACAGCAGCCCACGAAGGACAGGGTATGGCATTGAAGCTATCTTT,CDSSPRRTGYGIEAIF
.,.,TRBJ1-4,TRBV11-3,TGTGCCAGCAGCTCAGGAGGCCCGGCTAATGAAAAAGTGTTTTTT,CASSSGGPANEKVFF
few,TRBD1,TRBJ2-7,TRBV12-3/TRBV12-4,TGTGCCAGCAACCAACAGGGGGCCAACGAGCAGTACTTC,CASNQQGANEQYF
.,.,TRBJ1-5,TRBV20-1,TGCAGTGCTAGAGATGGAGGACTGAGCGGCAATCAGCCCCAGCATTTT,CSARDGGLSGNQPQHF
.,TRBD2,TRBJ2-1,TRBV11-3,TGTACCAGCGGCTTAGAGTTGACTAGCGGGAGACACAGTGAGCAGTTCTTC,CTSGLELTSGRHSEQFF
.,.,TRBJ2-1,TRBV11-3,TGTCGCATCAGCTTAGAGTTGACTAGTGGGAGCCACAATGAGCAGTTCTTC,CRISLELTSGSHNEQFF
.,.,TRBJ2-3,TRBV10-3,TGTGCCATCAATGAGGCAGAACACACATATACGCAGTATTTT,CAINEAEHTYTQYF
.,.,TRBJ2-1,TRBV12-3/TRBV12-4,TGTGCCAGCACCACTCCTCGGGGCAACAATGAGCAGTTCTTC,CASTTPRGNNEQFF
.,.,TRBJ2-1,TRBV11-3,.,CASSIYLCSVGNEQFF
.,TRBD1,TRBJ2-1,TRBV20-1,TGCAGTGCTACCCACGGACAGGGAGATGGTGAGCAGTTCTTC,CSATHGQGDGEQFF
.,.,TRBJ2-1,TRBV20-1,TGCAGTTATCTCTCGGGGACGGACTACATTGAGCAGTTCTTC,CSYLSGTDYIEQFF
.,TRBD1,TRBJ2-4,TRBV11-2,TGTCCCAGCAGCGGCTTCAAGGGGGCCAAACGGAACATTCAGTACTTC,CPSSGFKGAKRNIQYF
.,.,TRBJ2-1,TRBV21-1,TGTGCCAGCAGCAACGGACTGGTGACGGGTTATGAGCAGTTCTTC,CASSNGLVTGYEQFF
.,TRBD1,TRBJ2-7,TRBV11-2,TGTGCCAGCGGCTTATATACCGGGACAGCCGAGCAGTACTTC,CASGLYTGTAEQYF
.,TRBD2,TRBJ2-3,TRBV11-3,TGTGCCAACAGCTCAGGACTAGATGGGGTCACAGATACGCAGTATTTT,CANSSGLDGVTDTQYF
once,TRBD1,TRBJ1-6,TRBV6-2/TRBV6-3,TGTGCCAGCAGTAATGGACAGGGGGCTACTTCACCCCTCCACTTT,CASSNGQGATSPLHF
many,.,TRBJ2-1,TRBV6-2/TRBV6-3,TGTGCCAGCAGTGTCGGGACGGCAGGAAATGAGCAGTTCTTC,CASSVGTAGNEQFF
.,.,TRBJ1-5,TRBV5-5,TGTGCCAGCAGCTTGGCCGCGATAGATAAGGTCCAACATTTT,CASSLAAIDKVQHF
.,.,TRBJ2-7,TRBV11-2,TGTGTCAGCAGCTTAAGTGGGAAAGAGCCGCAGAACTTC,CVSSLSGKEPQNF
.,.,TRBJ2-7,TRBV12-3/TRBV12-4,TGTGCTAGCAGTTGGTGTGGGACTCTCAAAGAGCAGTACTTC,CASSWCGTLKEQYF
.,.,TRBJ2-2,TRBV11-2,TGTGCCAGCTGTTTAGTTCCAGGCAGGAACACCGGGGAGCTGTTTTTT,CASCLVPGRNTGELFF
.,.,TRBJ2-2,TRBV5-4,TGTACCAACAGCTTTGGTAGTGACACCGGGGAGCTGTTTTTT,CTNSFGSDTGELFF
.,.,TRBJ2-3,TRBV6-5,TGTGCCATCAGTTACGAACGGGGTACACAGTATTTT,CAISYERGTQYF
few,.,TRBJ2-7,TRBV6-5,TGTGCCAGCAGTTACTCGATCCACCAGGGCCACGAGCAGTACTTC,CASSYSIHQGHEQYF
.,TRBD2,TRBJ2-7,TRBV6-1,TGTGTCAGCAGCCGCGGACTAGTGGGGTACGAGCAGTACTTC,CVSSRGLVGYEQYF
many,.,TRBJ2-4,TRBV11-3,TGTGCCAGCAGCTTGAACCATCTCGACATTCAGTACTTC,CASSLNHLDIQYF
many,.,TRBJ1-1,TRBV20-1,TGCAGTGCTAGAGTCCCCTTCGCAGGGATGAACACTGAAGCTTTCTTT,CSARVPFAGMNTEAFF
.,.,TRBJ1-1,TRBV6-2/TRBV6-3,TGTGCCAGCAGTAATCCCACAGGGAGCACTGAAGCTTTCTTT,CASSNPTGSTEAFF
few,.,TRBJ2-7,TRBV11-2,TGTGCCAGCAGCTACGGGACTAACGGGGGCTACGAGCTGTACTTC,CASSYGTNGGYELYF
.,.,TRBJ1-6,TRBV20-1,TGCACTGCGGAAGGGGACTCCTATAACTCACCCCTCCACTTT,CTAEGDSYNSPLHF
.,TRBD1,TRBJ2-5,TRBV5-4,TGTGCTAGCAGCTTGGAAGGGGGCCGGATGAAAGGGACCCAGTACTTC,CASSLEGGRMKGTQYF
.,TRBD1,TRBJ2-2,TRBV6-2/TRBV6-3,TGTGCCAGCAGACACAGGGGATACACCGGGGAGCTGTTTTTT,CASRHRGYTGELFF
.,.,TRBJ1-5,TRBV29-1,TGCAGCATTGGAATGGGCGGCAATCAGCCTCAGCATTTT,CSIGMGGNQPQHF
.,.,TRBJ2-5,TRBV4-3,TGCGCCAGCAGCTCAACCCCAGCGATCCAAGGGACCCAGTACTTC,CASSSTPAIQGTQYF
.,.,TRBJ1-5,TRBV12-3/TRBV12-4,TGTACCAGCAGCCGTGGAACCCATCAGCCCCAGCATTTT,CTSSRGTHQPQHF
.,TRBD1,TRBJ2-1,TRBV11-2,TGTGTCAACAGACGGGACAGGGGGTTACTAGACAATGAGCAGTTCTTC,CVNRRDRGLLDNEQFF
once,.,TRBJ2-7,TRBV11-3,TGTGCCAGCAGGTTACGGGCAGGAGTCTCATACGAGCAGTACTTC,CASRLRAGVSYEQYF
many,.,TRBJ2-2,TRBV12-3/TRBV12-4,TGTGCCAGCAGTTTTGGCAGGAACACCGGGGAGCTGTTTTTT,CASSFGRNTGELFF
.,.,TRBJ2-2,TRBV29-1,TGCAGCGCCATCCCGAGACTAGTGAACACCGGGGAGCTGTCTTTT,CSAIPRLVNTGELSF
.,.,TRBJ1-1,TRBV4-1,TGCGCCAGCAGCCAAGATTTTGGGAGAGCCACTGAAGCTTTCTTT,CASSQDFGRATEAFF
many,TRBD2,TRBJ2-3,TRBV5-4,TGTGCCAGCAGCTGTATGTGGGCGGGGGATTGCACAGATACGCAGTATTTT,CASSCMWAGDCTDTQYF
.,.,TRBJ2-2,TRBV7-3,TGTGCCAGCAGCTTAACTTTGGGGGTAACGGCTAACATCGGGGAGCTGTATTTT,CASSLTLGVTANIGELYF
once,.,TRBJ1-5,TRBV12-3/TRBV12-4,TGTGCCAGCAGCAGTAGAACCGATCAGCCCCAGCATTTT,CASSSRTDQPQHF
.,TRBD1,TRBJ1-2,TRBV11-3,TGTGCCAGTAGCCTTGTAGGGGGCGTTAATGGCTACACCTTC,CASSLVGGVNGYTF
many,TRBD1,TRBJ2-2,TRBV6-6,TGTGCCAGCAGTGACAGGGGGGCCGGGGAGCTGTTTTTT,CASSDRGAGELFF
.,.,TRBJ2-7,TRBV6-2/TRBV6-3,TGTGCCAGCATCACCAGGAAGGCAACGGGGTTTCACGAGCAGTACTTC,CASITRKATGFHEQYF
.,.,TRBJ2-1,TRBV28,TGTGCCAGCAGTATACGGACTGGTTCACATGAGCTGTTCTTC,CASSIRTGSHELFF
.,.,TRBJ2-3,TRBV10-2,TGCGTCGGCAATGGAGTACAAGATACGCAGTATTTT,CVGNGVQDTQYF
once,.,TRBJ2-2,TRBV11-3,TGTGCCAGCAGATTAGTATCCGGGGGCGGCGGGCAGCTGTTTTTT,CASRLVSGGGGQLFF
.,.,TRBJ2-7,TRBV19,TGTGCCAGTAGTGGAAAGGACACAGGTTACGAGCAGTACTTC,CASSGKDTGYEQYF
.,TRBD1,TRBJ1-2,TRBV6-2/TRBV6-3,TGTGCCAGCAGAGAACCGGGACAGGAGTACGGCTACACCTTC,CASREPGQEYGYTF
once,.,TRBJ2-7,TRBV20-1,TGCAGTGCTAGAGAGAATCCTGGGGACGATCAGTACTTC,CSARENPGDDQYF